The rows below give T cell receptor beta chains drawn from one sample of a study of cytomegalovirus exposure and HLA in healthy donors. TCRdb's table, derived via immunoSEQ multiplex PCR, lists solely in-frame clones and lacks some. Among approximately 120,000 clones listed, under 90% were seen once. Sequencing was performed on PBMCs. The receptors shown here come from a woman in her forties in good health and CMV-seropositive. CDR3s include the opening cysteine and the closing phenylalanine or tryptophan. The D gene is left open where the match is weak. For some rows the clone size is stated as once, few or many, or as a class when expanded; others skip it.

clone_size,d_call,j_call,v_call,cdr3_nt,cdr3_aa
.,.,TRBJ1-2,TRBV29-1,TGCAGCGTTGAAACAGACCTCTATGGCTACACCTTC,CSVETDLYGYTF
.,TRBD1,TRBJ1-2,TRBV7-9,TGTTCCAGCAGCCCCGGGACAGACTATGGCTACACCTTC,CSSSPGTDYGYTF
.,.,TRBJ1-1,TRBV19,TGTGCCAGTAGTAGGGGCGCTGAAGCTTTCTTT,CASSRGAEAFF
.,TRBD2,TRBJ2-4,TRBV5-1,TGCGCCAGCAGCCCTAAGGCGGGAGGAGACATTCAGTACTTC,CASSPKAGGDIQYF
once,TRBD1,TRBJ1-3,TRBV5-4,TGTGCCAGCAGCTTTTCAAGGGGACAGTGGGACTCTGGAAACACCATATATTTT,CASSFSRGQWDSGNTIYF
.,TRBD1,TRBJ1-4,TRBV7-9,TGTGCCAGCAGCTGGACAGGGGGCAGTAATGAAAAACTGTTTTTT,CASSWTGGSNEKLFF
.,.,TRBJ2-7,TRBV30,TGTGCCTGGAGTGTACGCTTGGCGGAAGAGCAGTACTTC,CAWSVRLAEEQYF
.,.,TRBJ2-7,TRBV18,TGTGCCAGCTCCTCCGGGGAACTCTACGAGCAGTACTTC,CASSSGELYEQYF
.,TRBD1,TRBJ2-7,TRBV10-1,TGCGCCAGCAGCGACAGGGGTTCCGAGCAGTACTTC,CASSDRGSEQYF
.,TRBD2,TRBJ2-1,TRBV5-1,TGCGCCAGCAGCCTAAGCCCTAGCGGGAGTAGCAATGAGCAATTCTTC,CASSLSPSGSSNEQFF
.,TRBD2,TRBJ2-1,TRBV12-5,TGTGCTAGTGGACCCGGGCTAGCGGGAGTCCATGAGCAGTTCTTC,CASGPGLAGVHEQFF
.,TRBD2,TRBJ2-2,TRBV7-6,TGTGCCAGCAGCTCCCGGGCTAGCGGGATAACCGGGGAGCTGTTTTTT,CASSSRASGITGELFF
.,TRBD2,TRBJ2-1,TRBV27,TGTGCCAGCAGCCAAGCTTGGGGGGGAAAATGGGAGCAGTTCTTC,CASSQAWGGKWEQFF
.,TRBD2,TRBJ2-5,TRBV28,TGTGCCAGCAGTGAGCCCTCCCTGACTAGCGAGAAAGAGACCCAGTACTTC,CASSEPSLTSEKETQYF
.,.,TRBJ2-1,TRBV27,TGTGCCAGCAGACAGGGATTTTACAATGAGCAGTTCTTC,CASRQGFYNEQFF
.,TRBD1,TRBJ1-5,TRBV6-5,TGTGCCAGCAGACGACAGGGGGTCGGTCAGCCCCAGCATTTT,CASRRQGVGQPQHF
once,.,TRBJ2-7,TRBV27,TGTGCCAGCATCCCGAGTAGCAGGGGCACCTACGAGCAGTACTTC,CASIPSSRGTYEQYF
.,.,TRBJ1-3,TRBV28,TGTGCCAGCAGAAACAGGGCCGGAAACACCATATATTTT,CASRNRAGNTIYF
.,TRBD1,TRBJ1-2,TRBV4-2,TGTGCCAGCAGCCAAGAGGGACAGGAGCCTAACTATGGCTACACCTTC,CASSQEGQEPNYGYTF
.,.,TRBJ2-1,TRBV7-3,TGTGCCAGCTCGTCGACAGGTGACAATGAGCAGTTCTTC,CASSSTGDNEQFF
.,TRBD2,TRBJ2-3,TRBV10-1,TGCGCCAGCTCCCGAGCGGGAGGAAGCACAGATACGCAGTATTTT,CASSRAGGSTDTQYF
.,.,TRBJ1-1,TRBV7-9,TGTGCCAGCAGCGGATACAGGTTGAACACTGAAGCTTTCTTT,CASSGYRLNTEAFF
.,TRBD2,TRBJ2-3,TRBV30,TGTGCCTGGACAGCGGGAAACACAGATACGCAGTATTTT,CAWTAGNTDTQYF
.,.,TRBJ2-2,TRBV30,TGTGCCTGGAGTGTAGGGGGGGCCGGGGAGCTGTTTTTT,CAWSVGGAGELFF
once,TRBD2,TRBJ2-3,TRBV25-1,TGTGCCAGCAGAGGACTAGCGGGAGGTAGGATCGTGGCAGATACGCAGTATTTT,CASRGLAGGRIVADTQYF
.,.,TRBJ2-3,TRBV6-6,TGTGCCAGCAGTGGGATCAGGGTGAGCACAGATACGCAGTATTTT,CASSGIRVSTDTQYF
.,TRBD2,TRBJ2-1,TRBV7-8,TGTGCCAGCAGCGTATACGGGACTAGCGGGAGCAATGAGCAGTTCTTC,CASSVYGTSGSNEQFF
.,.,TRBJ2-1,TRBV21-1,TGTGCCAGCAGCAAAGCGCTCGAGGGACAGGGTTTAATCAATGAGCAGTTCTTC,CASSKALEGQGLINEQFF
.,TRBD2,TRBJ2-1,TRBV7-2,TGTGCCAGCAGCTACGGGGGGAGGAATGAGCAGTTCTTC,CASSYGGRNEQFF
.,.,TRBJ1-1,TRBV10-3,TGTGCCATCAGTGAGTCCGGCGAGGGTGTCACTGAAGCTTTCTTT,CAISESGEGVTEAFF
.,.,TRBJ1-3,TRBV4-2,TGTGCCAGCAGCCAAGTGACAGCTTCTGGAAACACCATATATTTT,CASSQVTASGNTIYF
.,.,TRBJ2-7,TRBV30,TGTGCCTGGAGTGTAAAGGTAGGGGCAGCCTACGAGCAGTACTTC,CAWSVKVGAAYEQYF
.,TRBD2,TRBJ2-7,TRBV7-9,TGTGCCAGTAGACTAGCGGGGGCCTACGAGCAGTACTTC,CASRLAGAYEQYF
.,TRBD1,TRBJ1-4,TRBV5-1,TGCGCCAGCAGCGCGACAGGGGGCGGTGAAAAACTGTTTTTT,CASSATGGGEKLFF
.,TRBD1,TRBJ2-3,TRBV28,TGTGCCACCAGGGACAGGGGGCGAGATACGCAGTATTTT,CATRDRGRDTQYF
.,TRBD1,TRBJ2-5,TRBV4-2,TGTGCCAGCAGCCAACAGACAGGGCTCCAAGAGACCCAGTACTTC,CASSQQTGLQETQYF
.,TRBD1,TRBJ1-5,TRBV11-2,TGTGCCAGCAGCTTAGATCTGACGGGACAGGGCAATCAGCCCCAGCATTTT,CASSLDLTGQGNQPQHF
.,.,TRBJ1-4,TRBV5-1,TGCGCCAGCAGCCCTTATGTAACTAATGAAAAACTGTTTTTT,CASSPYVTNEKLFF
.,TRBD1,TRBJ2-7,TRBV5-1,TGCGCCAGCAGCTTGAAAGGGACAGTTTACGAGCAGTACTTC,CASSLKGTVYEQYF
.,TRBD2,TRBJ2-1,TRBV18,TGTGCCAGCTCTCCACCGGGACTAGCGGGAGACTCCTACAATGAGCAGTTCTTC,CASSPPGLAGDSYNEQFF
.,.,TRBJ1-2,TRBV11-2,TGTGCCAGCAGCTTAGGAACAGGCTACACCTTC,CASSLGTGYTF
few,.,TRBJ2-5,TRBV29-1,TGCAGCGTTGTAAACTTTCAAGAGACCCAGTACTTC,CSVVNFQETQYF
once,.,TRBJ1-2,TRBV30,TGTGCCTGGAGGGACTGGGGCTATGGCTACACCTTC,CAWRDWGYGYTF
.,.,TRBJ1-2,TRBV28,TGTGCCAGCAGTTTACTTCAACAGGGAGGGGGTGGCTACACCTTC,CASSLLQQGGGGYTF
.,TRBD1,TRBJ1-5,TRBV28,TGTGCCAGCAGGACAGGGGGCTCTAATCAGCCCCAGCATTTT,CASRTGGSNQPQHF
.,.,TRBJ1-2,TRBV7-9,TGTGCCAGCAGCTTAGGGCCGGTCGGGGGGTATGGCTACACCTTC,CASSLGPVGGYGYTF
.,.,TRBJ2-2,TRBV5-8,TGTGCCAGCAGCCAATGGGGGACTCATACGGGCACCGGGGAGCTGTTTTTT,CASSQWGTHTGTGELFF
few,TRBD1,TRBJ2-3,TRBV7-7,TGTGCTAGCAGCTCGACAGGGATAACATATACGCAGTATTTT,CASSSTGITYTQYF
few,.,TRBJ2-1,TRBV10-3,TGTGCCATCAGTGAGTCGGGAAGGGGAACCCACAATGAGCAGTTCTTC,CAISESGRGTHNEQFF
.,.,TRBJ2-7,TRBV13,TGTGCCAGCAGCTTAGGGGGGAGCTCCTACGAGCAGTACTTC,CASSLGGSSYEQYF
once,TRBD1,TRBJ2-7,TRBV29-1,TGCAGCGTTCCCCCTGTGGGACAGAACTACGAGCAGTACTTC,CSVPPVGQNYEQYF